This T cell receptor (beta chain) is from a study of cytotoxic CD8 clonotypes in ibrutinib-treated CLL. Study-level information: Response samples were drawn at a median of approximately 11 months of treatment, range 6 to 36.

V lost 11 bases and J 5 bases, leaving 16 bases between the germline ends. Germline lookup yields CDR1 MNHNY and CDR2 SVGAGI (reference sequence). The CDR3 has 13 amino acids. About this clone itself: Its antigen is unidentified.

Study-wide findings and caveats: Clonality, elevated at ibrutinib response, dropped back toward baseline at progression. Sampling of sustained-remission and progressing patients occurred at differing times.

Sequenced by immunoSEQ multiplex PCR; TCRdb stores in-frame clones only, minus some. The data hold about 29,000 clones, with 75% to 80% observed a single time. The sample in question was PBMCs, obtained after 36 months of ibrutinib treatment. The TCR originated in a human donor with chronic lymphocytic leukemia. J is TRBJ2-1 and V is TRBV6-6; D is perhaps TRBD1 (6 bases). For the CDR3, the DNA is TGTGCCGCCGCGAGGGACACCAACAATGAGCAGTTCTTC. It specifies CAAARDTNNEQFF.